The T cell receptor beta chain described here comes from a study of cytomegalovirus exposure and HLA in healthy donors. The study's findings and limits: Cytomegalovirus status was reportedly diagnosed by the classifier with high specificity and sensitivity.

Profiling relied on immunoSEQ multiplex PCR, and the TCRdb table lists in-frame clones only, not all of them. The sample yields 45,000 to 65,000 clones, roughly nine tenths seen once. CDR3 length: 14 amino acids. Germline assignment: CDR1 ENHRY and CDR2 SYGVKD. Losses at the gene ends were 3 bases for V and 10 bases for J; bases not matched to a gene: 11. This clone was recorded once. What it recognizes is unknown. Sequenced material: PBMCs. The clonotype comes from a woman between 18 and 29 years old in good health and CMV-seropositive. J is TRBJ1-1 and V is TRBV10-3; 7 bases match TRBD1. The CDR3 sequence: CAISDDRVRMGAFF. The DNA of the CDR3 is TGTGCCATCAGTGACGACAGGGTTCGAATGGGAGCTTTCTTT.